This T cell receptor (beta chain) was recorded in a study of blood T cell repertoires in COVID-19. On the study more broadly: Whether acute or convalescent, the COVID-19 samples came from the United States, Italy and Spain. From T cells, B-cell-depleted T cells, or PBMCs came the material, which was cDNA or gDNA.

The assay was immunoSEQ multiplex PCR, and TCRdb's table has in-frame clones only and misses some. The sample holds more than 150,000 clones; approximately 88% are singletons and the top ten take around 7%. The sequenced material came from peripheral blood. The TCR sequence derives from a man aged 35 to 55 with acute or convalescent COVID-19.

In DNA, the CDR3 is TGTGCCAGCAGCTTAGAGGGGTCAGGGCATCCCACAGATACGCAGTATTTT. This gives the protein CASSLEGSGHPTDTQYF. This sequence joins TRBV11-2 and TRBJ2-3; D may be TRBD1 (5 bases). The CDR3 covers 17 residues. CDR1 is SGHAT, CDR2 FQNNGV, per germline. Trimming removed 0 bases at V and 2 bases at J, with 15 bases between.